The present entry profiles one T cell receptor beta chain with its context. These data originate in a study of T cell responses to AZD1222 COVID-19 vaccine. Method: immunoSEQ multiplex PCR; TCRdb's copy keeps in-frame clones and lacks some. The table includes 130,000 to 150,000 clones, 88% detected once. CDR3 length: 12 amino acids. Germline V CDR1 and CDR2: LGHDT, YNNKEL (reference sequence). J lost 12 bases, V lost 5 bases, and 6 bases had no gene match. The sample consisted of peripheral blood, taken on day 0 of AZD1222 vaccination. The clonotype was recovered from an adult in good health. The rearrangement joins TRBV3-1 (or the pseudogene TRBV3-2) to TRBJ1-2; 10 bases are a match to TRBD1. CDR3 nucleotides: TGTGCCAGCAGCGTACCGGGACAGGGGCACACCTTC. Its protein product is CASSVPGQGHTF.